Reported below is one T cell receptor beta chain. One junction end does not reproduce the germline sequence, and a read error may be involved. The sample is drawn from a study of OX40 agonist ivuxolimab in advanced cancers. Study-wide context: Patients enrolled in dose escalation were diagnosed with hepatocellular carcinoma, melanoma, renal cell or head and neck cancer.

Germline V lookup: CDR1 DFQATT, CDR2 SNEGSKA (reference sequence). This CDR3 is built from 11 residues. Clones were read by immunoSEQ multiplex PCR, and TCRdb kept only the in-frame ones, dropping some. The repertoire holds 55,000 to 65,000 clones, with roughly 85% as singletons. The material sequenced was CD4+ or CD8+ T cells sorted from blood, taken in a trial of the OX40 agonist ivuxolimab. This receptor was identified in an adult with an advanced solid tumor such as melanoma, head and neck, liver or kidney cancer. This chain connects TRBV20-1 to TRBJ2-7; 8 nucleotides line up with TRBD2. DNA for the CDR3: TGCAGTGCTAGTCACCGGGAGGGGGAGCACTTC. Protein product: CSASHREGEHF.